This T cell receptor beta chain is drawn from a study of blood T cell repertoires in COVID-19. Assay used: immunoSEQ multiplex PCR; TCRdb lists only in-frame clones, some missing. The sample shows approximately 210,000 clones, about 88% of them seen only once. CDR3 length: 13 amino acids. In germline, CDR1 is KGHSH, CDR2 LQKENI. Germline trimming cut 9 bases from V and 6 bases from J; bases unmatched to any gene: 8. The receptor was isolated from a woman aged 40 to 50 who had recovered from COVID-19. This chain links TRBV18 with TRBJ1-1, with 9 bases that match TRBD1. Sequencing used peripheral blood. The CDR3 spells CASDRGVESEAFF. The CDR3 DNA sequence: TGTGCCAGTGACAGGGGGGTTGAATCTGAAGCTTTCTTT.